This TCR beta chain originates from a study of shared clonotypes between healthy human individuals. Study summary: Three CD4 naive, three CD4 memory, two CD8 naive and one CD8 memory plate were used per donor.

The count of this clone is one. The same CDR3 also results from other DNA sequences found in this sample. The V end was cut by 3 bases, the J end by 4 bases, with 9 bases between. Germline loops: CDR1 SGHVS, CDR2 FQNEAQ. CDR3 length: 13 amino acids. Deep was the level at which the assay was run. Investigators spread the genomic DNA of each subset evenly over several immunoSEQ plates. Assay used: immunoSEQ multiplex PCR; TCRdb lists only in-frame clones, some missing. The sample comprises 2 million to 2.5 million clones, just under 95% of which are singletons, and approximately 0.4% rests with the top ten.

The sequenced sample was naive CD4+ T cells from PBMCs. The sample's subset: CD45RA+ positively selected. The gene calls are TRBV7-8 and TRBJ1-1, with TRBD1 as a possible D gene (5 bases). The sequence came from a man younger than 35 in good health. Some clones in this sample may be carry-over from other donors' samples. CDR3 sequence reads: CASSLGGSTEAFF. The CDR3 DNA reads TGTGCCAGCAGCTTGGGGGGGAGCACTGAAGCTTTCTTT. Full variable domain (outside the CDR3, taken from reference TRBV7-8 and TRBJ1-1): GAGVSQSPRYKVAKRGQDVALRCDPISGHVSLFWYQQALGQGPEFLTYFQNEAQLDKSGLPSDRFFAERPEGSVSTLKIQRTQQEDSAVYLCASSLGGSTEAFFGQGTRLTVV.